What follows is one T cell receptor (beta chain) and its context. Measured with immunoSEQ multiplex PCR; TCRdb has only the in-frame clones, and not every one. In the table there are about 200,000 clones, around 84% of which are singletons. The data belong to a study of blood T cell repertoires in COVID-19. The overall study: Acute-phase and convalescent COVID-19 samples originated in the United States, Italy and Spain. PBMCs, B-cell-depleted T cells, or T cells were the source of the cDNA or gDNA that made up the material.

The TCR originated in a man in his 60s with acute or convalescent COVID-19. The specimen sequenced was peripheral blood.

DNA of the CDR3: TGTGCCAGTAGTACTGCCGGGACAGGGAACATTCAGTACTTC. It encodes CASSTAGTGNIQYF. This chain uses TRBV19 with TRBJ2-4; 9 bases agree with TRBD1. Trimming at V came to 4 bases and at J to 7 bases, leaving 5 bases not matched to a gene. Germline V gene sequence: CDR1 LNHDA, CDR2 SQIVND (reference sequence). There are 14 residues in the CDR3.